The next 3 T cell receptor beta chains were all read from a single sample in a study of blood T cell repertoires in COVID-19 (dated by TCRdb to about 2020). Preparation of the library involved the immunoSEQ multiplex PCR assay. The immuneACCESS repertoire file appears here via TCRdb, limited to in-frame rearrangements. These files lack a portion of the clones; in checked studies, under half of the deficit traces to unresolved V genes, and the cause of the others is not known. A total of under 150,000 clones appear in this sample, about 80% of them only once. 4% of the sample comes from the top ten. Sequencing was carried out using peripheral blood. Receptors originate from a woman aged 55-70 years with acute or convalescent COVID-19.

The rearrangement links TRBV28 to TRBJ2-3; D not resolved. The CDR3 is 13 amino acids. The germline V gene encodes CDR1 MDHEN and CDR2 SYDVKM. Trimming took 7 bases from V and 3 from J, leaving 11 bases between them. The CDR3: CASNLVGTDTQYF. The CDR3 nucleotides read TGTGCCAGCAATTTGGTCGGGACAGATACGCAGTATTTT.

The chain combines TRBV27 with TRBJ2-1; 12 bases align to TRBD2. The CDR3 has 17 residues. Germline assignment: CDR1 MNHEY and CDR2 SMNVEV (reference sequence). Losses at the gene ends were 3 bases for V and 2 bases for J; bases not matched to a gene: 5. The CDR3 sequence: CASSFLAGGPPYNEQFF. The CDR3 coding sequence is TGTGCCAGCAGTTTTCTAGCGGGAGGGCCCCCCTACAATGAGCAGTTCTTC.

CDR3 residues: CASSQSVATNEKLFF. Written as DNA, the CDR3 is TGTGCCAGCAGCCAATCGGTTGCAACTAATGAAAAACTGTTTTTT. The chain recombines TRBV14 with TRBJ1-4, with D uncertain. Germline-derived CDR1 and CDR2 are SGHDN and FVKESK. V was shortened by 2 bases and J by 0 bases, with 7 bases between the two germline ends. The CDR3 has 15 residues.